In its sample, the clone carrying this TCR beta chain was seen many times. This specimen comes from a study of early T cells in non-severe SARS-CoV-2 infection. The wider study: Investigators sequenced bulk RNA drawn from unsorted whole blood, and chains remained unpaired.

Germline CDR1 reads LGHNA; CDR2 reads YNFKEQ. The CDR3 runs 17 residues. The germline V and J ends were trimmed by 1 base and 0 bases, with 16 bases remaining between them. Unique molecular identifier tags were affixed to discrete cDNA molecules. Each CDR3 protein gets one entry after TCRdb re-called the 5' RACE reads with MiXCR. The table records approximately 35,000 distinct CDR3 sequences, 5.5% to 8% of them present only once. The receptor was isolated from an adult who was a healthcare worker with PCR-confirmed SARS-CoV-2 infection or an uninfected control (not recorded which). Input material: whole blood. The V and J genes are TRBV4-2 and TRBJ2-7; no firm D call. The CDR3 here is CASSQVDPAAVSYEQYF. CDR3 DNA sequence: TGTGCCAGCAGCCAAGTGGATCCGGCGGCAGTCTCCTACGAGCAGTACTTC.